The 12 T cell receptor beta chains listed next were all sequenced from one sample in a study of blood T cell repertoires in COVID-19. Sequencing was performed with immunoSEQ multiplex PCR; in TCRdb, only in-frame clones are kept and a portion is missing. The table lists approximately 330,000 clones, roughly 87% of them singletons. What was sequenced was peripheral blood. These receptors all come from a man aged 25-45 years with COVID-19, enrolled during active disease.

The chain carries TRBV11-3 and TRBJ2-1, with a possible D match to TRBD1 (6 bases). V lost 5 bases and J 6 bases, leaving 17 bases between the germline ends. Germline V lookup: CDR1 SGHNT, CDR2 YENEEA. The CDR3 covers 15 residues. The CDR3 sequence: CASSPEQGWGNEQFF. CDR3 nucleotides: TGTGCCAGCAGCCCAGAACAGGGCTGGGGCAATGAGCAGTTCTTC.

This chain links TRBV6-5 with TRBJ2-1, with TRBD2 as a possible D gene (7 bases). From germline, CDR1 is MNHEY and CDR2 SVGAGI. CDR3 length: 14 amino acids. Trimming took off 4 bases at V and 3 bases at J, with 10 bases between the two ends. The CDR3 region has the DNA TGTGCCAGCAGTTCAGGGGAGGGCTACAATGAGCAGTTCTTC. This encodes CASSSGEGYNEQFF.

The chain joins TRBV7-9 to TRBJ2-5; 11 bases are a match to TRBD2. V gave up 1 base and J gave up 4 bases; unmatched junction bases: 11. CDR1 and CDR2 from the germline V gene are SEHNR and FQNEAQ (reference sequence). This CDR3 region has 18 residues. The CDR3 nucleotides read TGTGCCAGCAGCTTAGTTGCTGTCAGGCTAGCGGGAGGAGAGACCCAGTACTTC. Its protein product is CASSLVAVRLAGGETQYF.

This sequence joins TRBV15 and TRBJ2-1; 9 nucleotides agree with TRBD2. After removal of 5 bases from V and 5 bases from J, the junction contained 7 bases not matched to a gene. CDR3 size: 15 residues. Germline values: CDR1 LNHNV, CDR2 YYDKDF (reference sequence). In DNA form, the CDR3 reads TGTGCCACCAGCTTAGATAGCGGGGGCAACAATGAGCAGTTCTTC. Translating it yields CATSLDSGGNNEQFF.

This chain connects TRBV11-2 to TRBJ2-2; possibly TRBD1 for D (5 bases). The CDR3 is 13 residues long. V lost 5 bases to trimming and J lost 4 bases, with 8 bases between them. Per germline, CDR1 SGHAT and CDR2 FQNNGV. The CDR3 DNA sequence: TGTGCCAGCAGCGGACAACGCACCGGGGAGCTGTTTTTT. Translating it yields CASSGQRTGELFF.

V usage is TRBV3-1 (or the pseudogene TRBV3-2) and J usage is TRBJ2-3; possible D gene TRBD2, 5 bases. CDR1 and CDR2 (germline): LGHDT, YNNKEL (reference sequence). V lost 2 bases to trimming and J lost 4 bases, with 16 bases between them. The CDR3 runs 16 residues. CDR3 DNA: TGTGCCAGCAGCCAACGGGGTAGCTTTTTTGCAGATACGCAGTATTTT. Its protein is CASSQRGSFFADTQYF.

V usage is TRBV5-6 and J usage is TRBJ2-7, with D possibly matching TRBD1 (5 bases). The CDR3 loop spans 16 amino acids. V was clipped by 0 bases and J by 2 bases, with 15 bases between them. Germline V gives CDR1 SGHDT, CDR2 YYEEEE. The CDR3 nucleotides are TGTGCCAGCAGCTTGGCCAACGGACATACTACCTACGAGCAGTACTTC. Its translation is CASSLANGHTTYEQYF.

This chain links TRBV18 with TRBJ2-7; 10 nucleotides agree with TRBD1. The CDR3 is 13 residues long. Germline lookup yields CDR1 KGHSH and CDR2 LQKENI. J gave up 4 bases and V 6 bases, and 3 bases lay outside the gene matches. Here the CDR3 reads CASSGQGLYEQYF. The CDR3 DNA sequence: TGTGCCAGCTCGGGACAGGGGCTGTACGAGCAGTACTTC.

This chain connects TRBV24-1 to TRBJ2-1, with no clear D. Germline V CDR1 and CDR2: KGHDR, SFDVKD. This CDR3 has 14 residues. Deletions cut 4 bases from V and 5 bases from J, with 11 bases between. The CDR3 here is CATSEMGEDNEQFF. The CDR3 DNA reads TGTGCCACCAGTGAGATGGGTGAGGACAATGAGCAGTTCTTC.

The chain has TRBV13 and TRBJ2-3; TRBD2 agrees at 9 bases. Germline assignment: CDR1 PRHDT and CDR2 FYEKMQ (reference sequence). The CDR3 consists of 14 residues. V dropped 5 bases and J dropped 5; count of bases not matched to a gene: 5. The CDR3 bases are TGTGCCAGCAGCATGCTAGCGGGACGAGATACGCAGTATTTT. Amino acids: CASSMLAGRDTQYF.

This chain joins TRBV12-3 or TRBV12-4 and TRBJ2-2; the D is unclear. V lost 6 bases and J lost 5, with 10 bases in between. CDR3 length: 13 residues. In DNA form, the CDR3 reads TGTGCCAGCAGAAATCAGTTGACCGGGGAGCTGTTTTTT. Translated, it gives CASRNQLTGELFF.

The V and J genes are TRBV27 and TRBJ1-4, with TRBD1 matching over 8 bases. With V trimmed by 6 bases and J by 5 bases, 8 bases remained unmatched. The CDR3 covers 15 residues. Germline values: CDR1 MNHEY, CDR2 SMNVEV (reference sequence). This CDR3 is CASRFGQGWNEKLFF. CDR3 nucleotide sequence: TGTGCCAGCAGATTCGGACAGGGTTGGAATGAAAAACTGTTTTTT. Full variable domain (outside the CDR3, taken from reference TRBV27 and TRBJ1-4): EAQVTQNPRYLITVTGKKLTVTCSQNMNHEYMSWYRQDPGLGLRQIYYSMNVEVTDKGDVPEGYKVSRKEKRNFPLILESPSPNQTSLYFCASRFGQGWNEKLFFGSGTQLSVL.